This T cell receptor (beta chain) was recovered during a study of T-cell memory formation after mild COVID-19. TCRdb processed the 5' RACE reads anew with MiXCR; each CDR3 protein has one entry. Among roughly 160,000 distinct CDR3 sequences listed, around a tenth were seen once. The CDR3 runs to 14 residues. Germline V gene data show CDR1 as KGHDR and CDR2 as SFDVKD. J lost 7 bases, V lost 5 bases, and 8 bases had no gene match. This clonotype has just a few counts. V usage is TRBV24-1 and J usage is TRBJ2-3, with 7 bases aligning to TRBD2. The sequencing input was PBMCs or a T cell subset sorted from them (not recorded which). The sequence derives from a man aged 18 to 29 who had mild COVID-19 (a few samples of this study predate the infection). Cell type and time point are not known. CDR3 nucleotide sequence: TGTGCCACCAGTGCCCTGGGGGGGGGATATACGCAGTATTTT. Translated: CATSALGGGYTQYF.